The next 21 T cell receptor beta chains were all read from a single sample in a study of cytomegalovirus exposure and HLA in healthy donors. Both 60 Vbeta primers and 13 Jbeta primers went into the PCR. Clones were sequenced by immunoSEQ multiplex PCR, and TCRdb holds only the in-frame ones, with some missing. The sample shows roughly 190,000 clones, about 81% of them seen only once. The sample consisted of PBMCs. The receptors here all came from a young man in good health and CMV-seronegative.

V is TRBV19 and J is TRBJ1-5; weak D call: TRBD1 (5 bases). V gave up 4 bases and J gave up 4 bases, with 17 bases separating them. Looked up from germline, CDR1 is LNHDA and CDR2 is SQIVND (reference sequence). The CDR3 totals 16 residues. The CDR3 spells CASSTGRQPANQPQHF. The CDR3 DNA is TGTGCCAGTAGTACCGGCCGACAGCCGGCTAATCAGCCCCAGCATTTT.

The CDR3 loop reads CASRPPGLDTGELFF. CDR3 sequence (DNA): TGTGCCAGCAGGCCCCCAGGGTTGGACACCGGGGAGCTGTTTTTT. The chain employs TRBV6-5 and TRBJ2-2, with a tentative D call TRBD1 (5 bases). Germline CDR1 is MNHEY and CDR2 is SVGAGI. The germline V and J ends were trimmed by 6 bases and 3 bases, with 14 bases remaining between them. This CDR3 contains 15 residues.

CDR3: CATSRQAQPQHF. The DNA for the CDR3 is TGTGCCACCAGCAGGCAAGCGCAGCCCCAGCATTTT. The V gene is TRBV15, the J gene TRBJ1-5; D ambiguous. The CDR3 consists of 12 residues. V was trimmed by 3 bases and J by 7 bases, leaving 7 bases between them. Germline CDR1 and CDR2: LNHNV and YYDKDF (reference sequence).

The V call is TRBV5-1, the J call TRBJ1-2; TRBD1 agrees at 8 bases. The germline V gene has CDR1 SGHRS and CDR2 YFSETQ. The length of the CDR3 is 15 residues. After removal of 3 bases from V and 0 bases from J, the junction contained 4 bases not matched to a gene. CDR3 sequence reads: CASSWGQASNYGYTF. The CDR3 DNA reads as TGCGCCAGCAGCTGGGGACAGGCTTCTAACTATGGCTACACCTTC.

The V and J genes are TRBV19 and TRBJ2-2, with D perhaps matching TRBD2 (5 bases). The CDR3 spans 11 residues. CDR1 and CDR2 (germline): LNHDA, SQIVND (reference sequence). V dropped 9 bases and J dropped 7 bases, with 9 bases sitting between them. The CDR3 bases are TGTGCCAGCGCGGGTGGCGGGGAGCTGTTTTTT. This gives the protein CASAGGGELFF.

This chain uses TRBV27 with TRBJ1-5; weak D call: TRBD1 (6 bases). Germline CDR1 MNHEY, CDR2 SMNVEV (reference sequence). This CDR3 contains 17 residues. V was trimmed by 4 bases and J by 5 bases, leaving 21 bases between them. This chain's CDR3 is CASSSFLRGANHQPQHF. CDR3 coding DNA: TGTGCCAGCAGTTCTTTTTTGCGGGGGGCTAATCATCAGCCCCAGCATTTT.

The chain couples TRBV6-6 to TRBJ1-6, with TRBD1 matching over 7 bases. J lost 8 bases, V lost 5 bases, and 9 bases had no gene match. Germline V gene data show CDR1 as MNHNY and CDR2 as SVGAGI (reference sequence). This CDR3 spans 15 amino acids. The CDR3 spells CASSRRTGTYSPLHF. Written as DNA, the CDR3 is TGTGCCAGCAGTAGGCGGACAGGAACCTATTCACCCCTCCACTTT.

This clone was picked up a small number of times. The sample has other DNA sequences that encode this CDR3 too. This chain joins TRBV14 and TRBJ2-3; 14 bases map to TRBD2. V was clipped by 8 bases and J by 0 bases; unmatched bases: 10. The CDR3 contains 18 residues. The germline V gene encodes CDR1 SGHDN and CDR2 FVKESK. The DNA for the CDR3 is TGTGCCAGCGGAGGACTAGCGGGGGGTACGACTAGCACAGATACGCAGTATTTT. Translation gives CASGGLAGGTTSTDTQYF.

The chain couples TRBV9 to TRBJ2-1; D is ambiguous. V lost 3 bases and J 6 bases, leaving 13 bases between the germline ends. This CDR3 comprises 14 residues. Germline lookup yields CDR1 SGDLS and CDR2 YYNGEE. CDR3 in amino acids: CASSGGPFPNEQFF. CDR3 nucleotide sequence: TGTGCCAGCAGCGGAGGTCCGTTCCCCAATGAGCAGTTCTTC.

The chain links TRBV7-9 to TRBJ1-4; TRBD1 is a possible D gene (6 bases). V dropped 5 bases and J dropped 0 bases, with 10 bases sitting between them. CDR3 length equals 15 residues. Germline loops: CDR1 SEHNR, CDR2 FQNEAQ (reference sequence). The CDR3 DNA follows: TGTGCCAGCAGCCTACAGGGCGCAACTAATGAAAAACTGTTTTTT. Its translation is CASSLQGATNEKLFF.

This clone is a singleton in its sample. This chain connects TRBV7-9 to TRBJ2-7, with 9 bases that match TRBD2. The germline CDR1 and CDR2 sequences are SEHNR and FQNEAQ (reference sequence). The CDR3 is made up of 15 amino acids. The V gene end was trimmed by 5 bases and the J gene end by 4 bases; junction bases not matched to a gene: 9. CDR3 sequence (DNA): TGTGCCAGCAGCCCCCCCTCAGCGGGAGGATACGAGCAGTACTTC. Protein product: CASSPPSAGGYEQYF. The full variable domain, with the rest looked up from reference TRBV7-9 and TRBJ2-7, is DTGVSQNPRHKITKRGQNVTFRCDPISEHNRLYWYRQTLGQGPEFLTYFQNEAQLEKSRLLSDRFSAERPKGSFSTLEIQRTEQGDSAMYLCASSPPSAGGYEQYFGPGTRLTVT.

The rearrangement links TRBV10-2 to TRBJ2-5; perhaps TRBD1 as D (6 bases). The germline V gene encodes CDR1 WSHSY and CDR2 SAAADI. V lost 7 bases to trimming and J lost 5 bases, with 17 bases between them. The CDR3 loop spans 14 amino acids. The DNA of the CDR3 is TGCGCCAGCAATAACCCAGGGGCAGGGGAGACCCAGTACTTC. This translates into CASNNPGAGETQYF.

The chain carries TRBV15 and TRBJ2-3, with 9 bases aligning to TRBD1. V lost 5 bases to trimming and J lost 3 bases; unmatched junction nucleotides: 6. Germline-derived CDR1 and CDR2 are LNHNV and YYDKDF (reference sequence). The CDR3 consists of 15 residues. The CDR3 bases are TGTGCCACCAGCGGCGACAGGGGGAATACAGATACGCAGTATTTT. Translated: CATSGDRGNTDTQYF. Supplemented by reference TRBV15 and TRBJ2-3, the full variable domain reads DAMVIQNPRYQVTQFGKPVTLSCSQTLNHNVMYWYQQKSSQAPKLLFHYYDKDFNNEADTPDNFQSRRPNTSFCFLDIRSPGLGDTAMYLCATSGDRGNTDTQYFGPGTRLTVL.

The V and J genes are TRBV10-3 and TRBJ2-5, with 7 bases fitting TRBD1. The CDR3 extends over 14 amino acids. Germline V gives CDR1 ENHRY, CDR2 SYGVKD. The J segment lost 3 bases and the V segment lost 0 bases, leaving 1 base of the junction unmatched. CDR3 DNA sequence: TGTGCCATCAGTGAGTCTACAGGGGAAGAGACCCAGTACTTC. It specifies CAISESTGEETQYF.

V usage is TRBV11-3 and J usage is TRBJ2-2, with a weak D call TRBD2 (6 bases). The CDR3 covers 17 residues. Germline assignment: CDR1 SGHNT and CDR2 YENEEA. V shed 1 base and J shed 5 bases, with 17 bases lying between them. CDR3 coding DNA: TGTGCCAGCAGCTTAGGGTCTCGTGCGGGACGTACCGGGGAGCTGTTTTTT. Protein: CASSLGSRAGRTGELFF.

The CDR3 DNA reads TGTGCCAGCTCACCAAGCAAGCTCGGCAATCAGCCCCAGCATTTT. It codes for CASSPSKLGNQPQHF. The chain couples TRBV18 to TRBJ1-5; no clear D. CDR1 is KGHSH, CDR2 LQKENI, per germline. V dropped 2 bases and J dropped 2 bases, with 10 bases sitting between them. The CDR3 sequence is 15 residues long.

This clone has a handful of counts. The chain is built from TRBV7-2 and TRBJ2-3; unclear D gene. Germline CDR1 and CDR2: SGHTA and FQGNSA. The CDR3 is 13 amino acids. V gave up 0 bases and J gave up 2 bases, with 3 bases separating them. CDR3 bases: TGTGCCAGCAGCTTAGCCGTCACAGATACGCAGTATTTT. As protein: CASSLAVTDTQYF.

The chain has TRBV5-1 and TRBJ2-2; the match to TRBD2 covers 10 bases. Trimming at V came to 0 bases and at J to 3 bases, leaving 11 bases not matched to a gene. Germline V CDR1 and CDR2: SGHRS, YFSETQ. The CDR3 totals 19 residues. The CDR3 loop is CASSLDGTSEIGDTGELFF. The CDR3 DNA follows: TGCGCCAGCAGCTTGGATGGGACTAGCGAGATAGGGGACACCGGGGAGCTGTTTTTT.

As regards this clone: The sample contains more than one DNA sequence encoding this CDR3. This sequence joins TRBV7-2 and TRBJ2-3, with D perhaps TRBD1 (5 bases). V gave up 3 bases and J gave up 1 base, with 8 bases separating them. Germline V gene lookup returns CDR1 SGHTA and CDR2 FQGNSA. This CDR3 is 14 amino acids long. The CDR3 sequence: CASSLGRGTDTQYF. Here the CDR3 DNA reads TGTGCCAGCAGCTTGGGCAGGGGCACAGATACGCAGTATTTT. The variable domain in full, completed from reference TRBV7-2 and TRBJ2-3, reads GAGVSQSPSNKVTEKGKDVELRCDPISGHTALYWYRQSLGQGLEFLIYFQGNSAPDKSGLPSDRFSAERTGGSVSTLTIQRTQQEDSAVYLCASSLGRGTDTQYFGPGTRLTVL.

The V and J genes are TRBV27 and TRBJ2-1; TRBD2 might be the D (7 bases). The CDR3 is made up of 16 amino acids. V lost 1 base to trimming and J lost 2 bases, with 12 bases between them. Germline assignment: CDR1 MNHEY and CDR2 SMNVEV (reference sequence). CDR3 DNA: TGTGCCAGCAGTTTATGGGGGGGGGCCACCTACAATGAGCAGTTCTTC. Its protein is CASSLWGGATYNEQFF.

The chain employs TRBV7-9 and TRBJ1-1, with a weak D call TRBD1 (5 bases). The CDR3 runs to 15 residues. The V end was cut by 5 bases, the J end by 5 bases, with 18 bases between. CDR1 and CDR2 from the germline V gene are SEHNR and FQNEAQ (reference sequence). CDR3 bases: TGTGCCAGCAGCCCTGGGGGGGTGCAGTGGACTGAAGCTTTCTTT. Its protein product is CASSPGGVQWTEAFF.